Sequencing of this TCR beta chain was carried out in a study of CD8 T cells in Susac syndrome. The germline V and J ends were trimmed by 4 bases and 2 bases, with 12 bases remaining between them. The CDR3 contains 15 residues. Germline lookup yields CDR1 ENHRY and CDR2 SYGVKD. The sequenced target, TCR beta, came from blood CD8+ and CD4+ T cells. Reverse transcription of roughly 0.45 to 1 ug RNA used random hexamers. The method of amplification for TCR beta CDR3 was immunoSEQ multiplex PCR, covering 54 Vbeta and 13 Jbeta. TCRdb independently ran MiXCR on the immunoSEQ multiplex PCR reads; one entry per CDR3 protein. Among approximately 230,000 distinct CDR3 sequences listed, roughly 95% were seen once.

The sample consisted of CD4+ T cells from PBMCs. V usage is TRBV10-3 and J usage is TRBJ1-3, with D possibly being TRBD1 (5 bases). This TCR came from a human donor with multiple sclerosis. The CDR3 loop is CAISAGGLAGNTIYF. The CDR3 nucleotides are TGTGCCATCAGTGCGGGGGGTCTAGCTGGAAACACCATATATTTT.